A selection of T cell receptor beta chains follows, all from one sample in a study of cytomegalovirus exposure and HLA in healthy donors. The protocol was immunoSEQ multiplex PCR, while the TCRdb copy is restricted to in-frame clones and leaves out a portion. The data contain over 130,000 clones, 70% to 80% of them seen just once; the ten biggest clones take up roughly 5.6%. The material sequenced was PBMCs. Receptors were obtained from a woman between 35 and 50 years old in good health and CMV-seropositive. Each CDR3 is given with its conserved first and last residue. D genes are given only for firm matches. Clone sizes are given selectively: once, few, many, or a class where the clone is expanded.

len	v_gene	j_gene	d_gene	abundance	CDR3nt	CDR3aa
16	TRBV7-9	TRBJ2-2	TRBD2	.	TGTTCCAGCAGCCTACTAGCGGGAAGGGACACCGGGGAGCTGTTTTTT	CSSSLLAGRDTGELFF
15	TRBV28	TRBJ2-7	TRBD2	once	TGTGCCAGCAGGTCAGCGGGAGCGCCAACCTACGAGCAGTACTTC	CASRSAGAPTYEQYF
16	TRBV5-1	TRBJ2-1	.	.	TGCGCCAGCAGCTTGTTAACTAGAATAGGTTACAATGAGCAGTTCTTC	CASSLLTRIGYNEQFF
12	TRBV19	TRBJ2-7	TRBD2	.	TGTGCCAGTAGTACCAGGGAGGGCGAGCAGTACTTC	CASSTREGEQYF
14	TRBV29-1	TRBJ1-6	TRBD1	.	TGCAGCGTTTCGACAGGGACGGGGAATTCACCCCTCCACTTT	CSVSTGTGNSPLHF
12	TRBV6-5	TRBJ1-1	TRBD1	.	TGTGCCAGCAGTTACGGACAGGGTGAAGCTTTCTTT	CASSYGQGEAFF
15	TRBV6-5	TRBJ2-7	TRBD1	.	TGTGCCAGCAGTTACATGGGACAGGTCTCCTACGAGCAGTACTTC	CASSYMGQVSYEQYF
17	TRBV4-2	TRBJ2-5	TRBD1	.	TGTGCCAGCAGCCAAGACAGGGCGGGACAGGGACAAGAGACCCAGTACTTC	CASSQDRAGQGQETQYF
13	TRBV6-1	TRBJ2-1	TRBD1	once	TGTGCCAGCAGGGACAGGGGCATAGGTGAGCAGTTCTTC	CASRDRGIGEQFF
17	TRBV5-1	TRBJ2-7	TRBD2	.	TGCGCCAGCAGCTTGGGACCGGGACTAGCGGGCGAATACGAGCAGTACTTC	CASSLGPGLAGEYEQYF
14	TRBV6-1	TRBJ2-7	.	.	TGTGCCAGCCGCTCAGGGGGGACTAGGAACGAGCAGTACTTC	CASRSGGTRNEQYF
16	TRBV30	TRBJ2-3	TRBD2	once	TGTGCCTGGAGTGTCGGTCTAGCGGGAGCGGCAGATACGCAGTATTTT	CAWSVGLAGAADTQYF
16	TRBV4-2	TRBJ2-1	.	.	TGTGCCAGCCGAGAATCGGGACGGACCATAGGGGGTGAGCAGTTCTTC	CASRESGRTIGGEQFF
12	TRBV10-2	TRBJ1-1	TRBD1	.	TGCGCCACCGGACAGGGAGTCGCTGAAGCTTTCTTT	CATGQGVAEAFF
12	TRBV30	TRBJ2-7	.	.	TGTGCCTGGAGTGTACTAAGCGTCGAGCAGTACTTC	CAWSVLSVEQYF
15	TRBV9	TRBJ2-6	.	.	TGTGCCAGCAGCGTAGTGAGCTCTGGGGCCAACGTCCTGACTTTC	CASSVVSSGANVLTF
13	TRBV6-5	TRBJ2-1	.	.	TGTGCCAGCAGTTACGGCACCTACAATGAGCAGTTCTTC	CASSYGTYNEQFF
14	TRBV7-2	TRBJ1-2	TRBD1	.	TGTGCCAGCAGCATGGGACAGGGTAGGGATGGCTACACCTTC	CASSMGQGRDGYTF
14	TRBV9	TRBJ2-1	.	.	TGTGCCAGCAGCCCCCGGGACTTTTACAATGAGCAGTTCTTC	CASSPRDFYNEQFF